This T cell receptor beta chain was identified during a study of cytomegalovirus exposure and HLA in healthy donors. Broader study findings: Segments of the TCR beta V type were, in most cases, productive about 87% or about 30% of the time in an earlier analysis. The study labeled more than 150 TCR beta chains cytomegalovirus-associated.

On this clone: What it recognizes is unknown.

Primers included in the PCR were 60 Vbeta and 13 Jbeta primers. Clones were read by immunoSEQ multiplex PCR, and TCRdb kept only the in-frame ones, dropping some. The sample has about 160,000 clones; almost 80% are singletons. Material: PBMCs. The TCR was taken from a man younger than 45 in good health and CMV-seronegative.

CDR3 residues: CARQGAADTQYF. The CDR3 coding sequence is TGTGCCAGACAGGGGGCGGCAGATACGCAGTATTTT. This chain uses TRBV7-9 with TRBJ2-3; TRBD1 matches 9 bases. Germline loops: CDR1 SEHNR, CDR2 FQNEAQ (reference sequence). J lost 4 bases, V lost 9 bases, and 2 bases had no gene match. There are 12 residues in the CDR3. Drawing the rest from reference TRBV7-9 and TRBJ2-3, the complete variable domain is DTGVSQNPRHKITKRGQNVTFRCDPISEHNRLYWYRQTLGQGPEFLTYFQNEAQLEKSRLLSDRFSAERPKGSFSTLEIQRTEQGDSAMYLCARQGAADTQYFGPGTRLTVL.